The 8 T cell receptor beta chains in this list originate from one sample, sequenced in a study of blood T cell repertoires in COVID-19. The method was immunoSEQ multiplex PCR; TCRdb's version includes in-frame clones alone and lacks a portion of them. The sample has around 230,000 clones; 75% to 90% are singletons. The sample consisted of peripheral blood. These receptors were obtained from a man aged 30-40 years who had recovered from COVID-19.

V is TRBV7-2 and J is TRBJ2-1; 11 bases agree with TRBD2. Germline CDR1 is SGHTA and CDR2 is FQGNSA. The CDR3 has 16 amino acids. The V and J ends lost 5 bases and 9 bases, in that order; junction bases with no gene match: 12. The CDR3 DNA follows: TGTGCCAGCAGCCCGAGACTAGCGGGGCGGGGGGGTGAGCAGTTCTTC. Its protein is CASSPRLAGRGGEQFF.

The count of this clone is one. The chain is built from TRBV7-6 and TRBJ2-7, with TRBD1 matching 7 bases. This CDR3 contains 14 residues. CDR1 is SGHVS and CDR2 is FNYEAQ in the germline V gene. J was trimmed by 4 bases and V by 3 bases; bases with no gene match: 6. CDR3 nucleotides: TGTGCCAGCAGCTTGCGAGGGGGCGCTTACGAGCAGTACTTC. It yields the protein CASSLRGGAYEQYF. The whole variable domain, filled in from reference TRBV7-6 and TRBJ2-7, reads GAGVSQSPRYKVTKRGQDVALRCDPISGHVSLYWYRQALGQGPEFLTYFNYEAQQDKSGLPNDRFSAERPEGSISTLTIQRTEQRDSAMYRCASSLRGGAYEQYFGPGTRLTVT.

This rearrangement joins TRBV7-9 to TRBJ2-5; 7 nucleotides match TRBD1. V gave up 7 bases and J gave up 2 bases; unmatched junction bases: 7. CDR3 length equals 14 residues. Germline CDR1 reads SEHNR; CDR2 reads FQNEAQ (reference sequence). CDR3 in amino acids: CASTLGQPQETQYF. CDR3 nucleotide sequence: TGTGCCAGCACCTTGGGACAGCCACAAGAGACCCAGTACTTC. The full variable domain, with the rest looked up from reference TRBV7-9 and TRBJ2-5, is DTGVSQNPRHKITKRGQNVTFRCDPISEHNRLYWYRQTLGQGPEFLTYFQNEAQLEKSRLLSDRFSAERPKGSFSTLEIQRTEQGDSAMYLCASTLGQPQETQYFGPGTRLLVL.

This chain links TRBV15 with TRBJ2-7; D is possibly TRBD2 (6 bases). V shed 1 base and J shed 4 bases, with 23 bases lying between them. Germline CDR1 and CDR2: LNHNV and YYDKDF (reference sequence). The CDR3 is 18 residues long. The CDR3 nucleotides are TGTGCCACCAGCAGAGCTCCTTTGGAGGGCTCGGACCCTTACGAGCAGTACTTC. Protein product: CATSRAPLEGSDPYEQYF.

This clone was seen at least ten times. The chain couples TRBV6-5 to TRBJ1-2; D not resolved. Trimming pared 2 bases from V and 7 bases from J, leaving 17 bases between. There are 15 residues in the CDR3. Germline V CDR1 and CDR2: MNHEY, SVGAGI. CDR3 nucleotide sequence: TGTGCCAGCAGTTACCGGGAGGGTGGCATAGGTGGCTACACCTTC. This encodes CASSYREGGIGGYTF.

This chain connects TRBV25-1 to TRBJ1-2; D might be TRBD1 (6 bases). V lost 1 base and J lost 5, with 14 bases in between. CDR3 size: 15 residues. Germline CDR1 is MGHDK and CDR2 is SYGVNS. CDR3 in DNA: TGTGCCAGCAGTGAATGGGCAGGGGCTGATTATGGCTACACCTTC. Amino acid sequence: CASSEWAGADYGYTF.

This rearrangement joins TRBV6-6 to TRBJ1-1; 7 bases line up with TRBD1. CDR3 length: 18 residues. V lost 5 bases, J lost 2 bases, and 17 bases stayed unmatched. The germline V gene has CDR1 MNHNY and CDR2 SVGAGI (reference sequence). The chain's CDR3 is CASSRRVSDRAPNTEAFF. CDR3 DNA: TGTGCCAGCAGTCGCCGGGTAAGCGACAGGGCTCCAAACACTGAAGCTTTCTTT.

This sequence joins TRBV27 and TRBJ2-7; TRBD2 matches at 8 bases. The CDR3 is made up of 13 amino acids. The V segment lost 5 bases and the J segment 6 bases; nucleotides outside the gene matches: 6. CDR1 and CDR2 (germline): MNHEY, SMNVEV (reference sequence). This CDR3 is CASSTRGTSEQYF. DNA of the CDR3: TGTGCCAGCAGTACACGAGGGACTAGCGAGCAGTACTTC.